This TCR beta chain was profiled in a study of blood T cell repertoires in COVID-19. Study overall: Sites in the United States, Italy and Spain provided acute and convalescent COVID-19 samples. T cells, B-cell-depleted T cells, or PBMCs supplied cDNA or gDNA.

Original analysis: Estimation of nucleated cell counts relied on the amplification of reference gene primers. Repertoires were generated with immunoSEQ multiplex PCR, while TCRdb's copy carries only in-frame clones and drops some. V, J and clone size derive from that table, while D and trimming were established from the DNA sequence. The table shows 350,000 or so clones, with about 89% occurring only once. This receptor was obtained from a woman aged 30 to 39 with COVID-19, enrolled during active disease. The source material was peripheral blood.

The CDR3 DNA reads as TGTGCCAGCAGGGGACTAGCGCCCTACGAGCAGTACTTC. Translated, it gives CASRGLAPYEQYF. V and J are TRBV2 and TRBJ2-7; 10 bases align to TRBD2. This CDR3 is 13 amino acids long. The V and J ends lost 6 bases and 2 bases, in that order; junction bases with no gene match: 1. Germline-derived CDR1 and CDR2 are SNHLY and FYNNEI.